Listed below are T cell receptor beta chains from one sample, sequenced in a study of T cell changes during pregnancy in multiple sclerosis. Measured with immunoSEQ multiplex PCR; TCRdb has only the in-frame clones, and not every one. The repertoire has tens of thousands of clones, around nine tenths of them found once; the top ten carry less than 6%. The material sequenced was peripheral blood from another person, used as feeder cells. These receptor sequences come from a human donor whose cells served as feeder cells for cultures in a pregnancy study. The CDR3 runs from the conserved cysteine through the conserved F or W. The D gene is left open where the match is weak. Size is stated for part of the rows, as once, few or many counts, or as a class when the clone is expanded.

V	J	size	D	length	DNA	CDR3
TRBV6-1	TRBJ1-1	-	-	14	TGTGCCAGCACGAAGCCTCCGATGAACACTGAAGCTTTCTTT	CASTKPPMNTEAFF
TRBV4-3	TRBJ1-6	-	TRBD1	18	TGCGCCAGCAGCCAAGTTAAGGTCAGGGGGGTGCATAATTCACCCCTCCACTTT	CASSQVKVRGVHNSPLHF
TRBV4-1	TRBJ2-1	-	-	16	TGCGCCAGCAGCCCCCCGGGCCAGAGCTCCTACAATGAGCAGTTCTTC	CASSPPGQSSYNEQFF
TRBV6-1	TRBJ2-1	-	-	15	TGTGCCAGCAGTGGCGACAGGAGGGCCTACAATGAGCAGTTCTTC	CASSGDRRAYNEQFF
TRBV11-2	TRBJ2-5	-	TRBD2	14	TGTGCCAGCAGCTTCGGGGGGGCCGTAGAGACCCAGTACTTC	CASSFGGAVETQYF
TRBV11-2	TRBJ2-2	-	-	17	TGTGCCAGCAGCTTATTTCAAGGCCTTAAACACACCGGGGAGCTGTTTTTT	CASSLFQGLKHTGELFF
TRBV12-5	TRBJ2-1	-	TRBD2	20	TGTGCTAGTGGTTTGGTGGCTAGCGGGAGGTACTCCTACTCCTACAATGAGCAGTTCTTC	CASGLVASGRYSYSYNEQFF
TRBV6-5	TRBJ1-3	-	-	15	TGTGCCAGCAGTTACGGGGTGACCTCTGGAAACACCATATATTTT	CASSYGVTSGNTIYF
TRBV5-1	TRBJ1-3	-	-	16	TGCGCCAGCAGCTTGGCCCCAGGGACTTCTGGAAACACCATATATTTT	CASSLAPGTSGNTIYF
TRBV6-5	TRBJ2-1	-	TRBD1	12	TGTGCCAGCAGCCCGAGGGGGGACAGGGTGTTCTTC	CASSPRGDRVFF
TRBV2	TRBJ1-1	-	-	13	TGTGCCAGCATTAAGGAGATGAACACTGAAGCTTTCTTT	CASIKEMNTEAFF
TRBV2	TRBJ2-1	-	-	15	TGTGCCAGCCTCTCACCGTTACTCTCCTACAATGAGCAGTTCTTC	CASLSPLLSYNEQFF
TRBV6-1	TRBJ1-2	-	TRBD1	15	TGTGCCAGCAGTGAAGCCGGGACAGGGGGAGATGGCTACACCTTC	CASSEAGTGGDGYTF
TRBV4-2	TRBJ2-3	-	-	13	TGTGCCAGCAGCCAACAGACTGGAGATACGCAGTATTTT	CASSQQTGDTQYF
TRBV7-9	TRBJ1-3	-	-	13	TGTGCCAGCCAACGGACGAATGGAAACACCATATATTTT	CASQRTNGNTIYF
TRBV28	TRBJ1-2	-	-	13	TGTGCCAGCAGTTACAGGGCGGGGTATGGCTACACCTTC	CASSYRAGYGYTF
TRBV4-3	TRBJ1-2	-	-	15	TGCGCCAGCAGCCAAGATTATCAGGTTTTCTATGGCTACACCTTC	CASSQDYQVFYGYTF
TRBV28	TRBJ2-7	few	TRBD2	15	TGTGCCAGCGGTTTAGCGGGAGGGCCTTTTAGCGAGCAGTACTTC	CASGLAGGPFSEQYF
TRBV6-1	TRBJ1-1	-	-	14	TGTGCCAGCAGTGAGGGGGGACTGAACACTGAAGCTTTCTTT	CASSEGGLNTEAFF
TRBV25-1	TRBJ2-1	once	-	14	TGTGCCAGCAGTGGTGGGTACCCCTCCAATGAGCAGTTCTTC	CASSGGYPSNEQFF
TRBV14	TRBJ2-1	-	-	12	TGTGCCAGCAGCCCGTCCTACAATGAGCAGTTCTTC	CASSPSYNEQFF
TRBV9	TRBJ1-1	-	-	19	TGTGCCAGCAGTCCCCTGTCGCCGGGGGCGAGACTGATTAACACTGAAGCTTTCTTT	CASSPLSPGARLINTEAFF
TRBV5-4	TRBJ2-7	-	-	14	TGCGCCAGCAGCCAAGATAGGGGGGGCAGCGAGCAGTACTTC	CASSQDRGGSEQYF
TRBV6-4	TRBJ2-4	few	-	14	TGTGCCAGCAGTGAACACGGGGCTGGGGACATTCAGTACTTC	CASSEHGAGDIQYF
TRBV5-1	TRBJ1-2	-	-	13	TGCGCCAGCAGCTTGTACGGCAACTATGGCTACACCTTC	CASSLYGNYGYTF
TRBV5-6	TRBJ2-7	once	-	11	TGTGCCAGCAGCCCGACCTACGAGCAGTACTTC	CASSPTYEQYF
TRBV18	TRBJ2-3	-	-	13	TGTGCCAGCTCTGCGGGGAAGGCGGATACGCAGTATTTT	CASSAGKADTQYF
TRBV7-9	TRBJ2-7	-	-	13	TGTGCCAGCAGCCCCGAAGACCGGGGCGAGCAGTACTTC	CASSPEDRGEQYF
TRBV5-1	TRBJ1-2	-	TRBD1	13	TGCGCCAGCAGCAGGGACAGGGACTATGGCTACACCTTC	CASSRDRDYGYTF
TRBV18	TRBJ1-1	-	-	14	TGTGCCAGCTCACCCCGAGCAGAGAACACTGAAGCTTTCTTT	CASSPRAENTEAFF
TRBV2	TRBJ1-1	-	-	15	TGTGCCAGCAGTGAACTGGTGGGGGGGGGCACTGAAGCTTTCTTT	CASSELVGGGTEAFF
TRBV5-1	TRBJ2-3	-	-	13	TGCGCCAGCAGCTTGCAATTGGCAGATACGCAGTATTTT	CASSLQLADTQYF
TRBV7-9	TRBJ2-5	-	-	13	TGTGCCAGCAGCTTATCAGGGATGGAGACCCAGTACTTC	CASSLSGMETQYF
TRBV5-6	TRBJ2-7	few	-	14	TGTGCCAGCAGCTTCGGGACAAACGGCTACGAGCAGTACTTC	CASSFGTNGYEQYF
TRBV4-1	TRBJ1-5	few	-	14	TGCGCCAGCAGCCGCCGGACAGCAAATCAGCCCCAGCATTTT	CASSRRTANQPQHF
TRBV6-4	TRBJ1-1	-	-	10	TGTGCCGCACAGGGCACTGAAGCTTTCTTT	CAAQGTEAFF
TRBV11-1	TRBJ1-1	-	-	16	TGTGCCAGCAGCTTAAATGGGATATGGGTGGACACTGAAGCTTTCTTT	CASSLNGIWVDTEAFF
TRBV7-2	TRBJ2-5	-	-	14	TGTGCCAGCAGCTTAGGGGCAGGTTTAGAGACCCAGTACTTC	CASSLGAGLETQYF
TRBV5-1	TRBJ1-6	-	-	13	TGCGCCAGCAGCTTGGTGGCGAATTCACCCCTCCACTTT	CASSLVANSPLHF
TRBV11-2	TRBJ2-7	-	TRBD2	14	TGTGCCAGCAGCTTTAGCGGGGGGCGTTACGAGCAGTACTTC	CASSFSGGRYEQYF
TRBV5-1	TRBJ2-1	once	-	14	TGCGCCAGCAGCCTAGGGTCGTCCCAACGTGAGCAGTTCTTC	CASSLGSSQREQFF
TRBV6-6	TRBJ1-3	-	-	12	TGTGCCAGCAGTTTGGGGGAAAACACCATATATTTT	CASSLGENTIYF
TRBV4-1	TRBJ2-3	-	TRBD2	18	TGCGCCAGCAGCCAAGATTACGGGGTAGCGGGTAGCACAGATACGCAGTATTTT	CASSQDYGVAGSTDTQYF
TRBV7-9	TRBJ1-1	-	-	18	TGTGCCAGCAGCTCCCCCGGGTGGGGCCAGGGATTGGACACTGAAGCTTTCTTT	CASSSPGWGQGLDTEAFF
TRBV7-2	TRBJ2-1	-	-	13	TGTGCCAGCAGACTAGGTATTTACAATGAGCAGTTCTTC	CASRLGIYNEQFF
TRBV27	TRBJ2-7	few	-	14	TGTGCCAGCAGTTTACGGGACACTCTCGACGAGCAGTACTTC	CASSLRDTLDEQYF
TRBV5-1	TRBJ2-1	-	-	15	TGCGCCAGCAGCTTGGGGGCGGGGCCCTATAATGAGCAGTTCTTC	CASSLGAGPYNEQFF
TRBV2	TRBJ2-5	-	-	13	TGTGCCAGCAGCCGACGGCGTGGAGAGACCCAGTACTTC	CASSRRRGETQYF